These T cell receptor beta chains were read from a single sample in a study of blood T cell repertoires in COVID-19. Method: immunoSEQ multiplex PCR; TCRdb's copy keeps in-frame clones and lacks some. The sample holds approximately 70,000 clones, about 91% seen once. The sequencing input was peripheral blood. The receptors stem from a man in his forties with COVID-19, enrolled during active disease. The CDR3 runs from the conserved cysteine through the conserved F or W. A D gene is named only where the DNA matches it firmly. The size field is filled for only some rows; it gives once, few, many or a size class.

J: TRBJ1-3; size: -; length: 15; V: TRBV6-5; D: -; CDR3: CASSPGWISGNTIYF; DNA: TGTGCCAGCAGCCCAGGCTGGATCTCTGGAAACACCATATATTTT
J: TRBJ1-6; size: -; length: 13; V: TRBV30; D: -; CDR3: CAWSPQGFSPLHF; DNA: TGTGCCTGGAGTCCGCAGGGGTTTTCACCCCTCCACTTT
J: TRBJ2-3; size: -; length: 15; V: TRBV18; D: -; CDR3: CASSPQQGSTDTQYF; DNA: TGTGCCAGCTCACCCCAACAGGGAAGTACAGATACGCAGTATTTT
J: TRBJ2-5; size: -; length: 14; V: TRBV14; D: TRBD2; CDR3: CASSQGTGGKTQYF; DNA: TGTGCCAGCAGCCAAGGAACGGGGGGTAAGACCCAGTACTTC
J: TRBJ2-7; size: -; length: 12; V: TRBV10-3; D: -; CDR3: CAIEDSNYEQYF; DNA: TGTGCCATCGAGGACAGTAACTACGAGCAGTACTTC
J: TRBJ1-2; size: -; length: 14; V: TRBV3-1/TRBV3-2; D: -; CDR3: CASSQIGTFYGYTF; DNA: TGTGCCAGCAGCCAAATCGGGACTTTCTATGGCTACACCTTC
J: TRBJ1-4; size: -; length: 15; V: TRBV5-5; D: -; CDR3: CASSSQGGSGEKLFF; DNA: TGTGCCAGCAGCTCGCAAGGGGGTTCTGGTGAAAAACTGTTTTTT
J: TRBJ1-2; size: -; length: 16; V: TRBV6-2/TRBV6-3; D: TRBD1; CDR3: CASSYLTGGADYGYTF; DNA: TGTGCCAGCAGTTACCTTACAGGGGGCGCAGACTATGGCTACACCTTC
J: TRBJ2-7; size: -; length: 14; V: TRBV18; D: TRBD1; CDR3: CASSPQGEGYEQYF; DNA: TGTGCCAGCTCACCTCAGGGGGAAGGCTACGAGCAGTACTTC
J: TRBJ1-6; size: -; length: 16; V: TRBV5-1; D: TRBD1; CDR3: CASSYRDRGYNSPLHF; DNA: TGCGCCAGCAGCTACCGGGACAGGGGTTATAATTCACCCCTCCACTTT
J: TRBJ2-7; size: -; length: 14; V: TRBV21-1; D: -; CDR3: CASSTQGRLVEQYF; DNA: TGTGCCAGCAGCACACAGGGAAGGCTGGTCGAGCAGTACTTC
J: TRBJ1-2; size: few; length: 14; V: TRBV3-1/TRBV3-2; D: -; CDR3: CASSQSVTGVYYTF; DNA: TGTGCCAGCAGCCAATCTGTGACAGGCGTTTACTACACCTTC
J: TRBJ2-2; size: -; length: 17; V: TRBV4-1; D: -; CDR3: CASSHAQGGLNTGELFF; DNA: TGCGCCAGCAGCCACGCTCAGGGGGGCCTCAACACCGGGGAGCTGTTTTTT
J: TRBJ1-3; size: few; length: 15; V: TRBV3-1/TRBV3-2; D: -; CDR3: CASSQDVYSGNTIYF; DNA: TGTGCCAGCAGCCAAGATGTTTACTCTGGAAACACCATATATTTT
J: TRBJ1-6; size: -; length: 15; V: TRBV6-5; D: TRBD1; CDR3: CASTRQGADNSPLHF; DNA: TGTGCCAGCACTCGACAGGGGGCCGATAATTCACCCCTCCACTTT
J: TRBJ2-7; size: once; length: 14; V: TRBV5-1; D: TRBD1; CDR3: CASSSDRVSYEQYF; DNA: TGCGCCAGCAGCTCAGACAGGGTCTCCTACGAGCAGTACTTC
J: TRBJ1-1; size: -; length: 13; V: TRBV19; D: TRBD1; CDR3: CASSLDRGHEAFF; DNA: TGTGCCAGTAGTTTGGACAGGGGACATGAAGCTTTCTTT
J: TRBJ2-5; size: few; length: 14; V: TRBV10-2; D: TRBD1; CDR3: CASSLQGFQETQYF; DNA: TGCGCCAGCAGCTTACAGGGGTTTCAAGAGACCCAGTACTTC
J: TRBJ2-1; size: -; length: 14; V: TRBV2; D: -; CDR3: CASSEIRQFHEQFF; DNA: TGTGCCAGCAGTGAAATAAGACAGTTCCATGAGCAGTTCTTC
J: TRBJ2-1; size: -; length: 15; V: TRBV19; D: TRBD1; CDR3: CASSFLRDRVNEQFF; DNA: TGTGCCAGTAGTTTCCTCCGGGACAGGGTAAATGAGCAGTTCTTC
J: TRBJ1-6; size: -; length: 14; V: TRBV3-1/TRBV3-2; D: -; CDR3: CASSQPQGGSPLHF; DNA: TGTGCCAGCAGCCAACCTCAGGGTGGTTCACCCCTCCACTTT
J: TRBJ2-5; size: -; length: 13; V: TRBV3-1/TRBV3-2; D: -; CDR3: CASQRGEEETQYF; DNA: TGTGCCAGCCAACGGGGAGAAGAAGAGACCCAGTACTTC
J: TRBJ2-7; size: -; length: 12; V: TRBV12-3/TRBV12-4; D: -; CDR3: CASSLAGYEQYF; DNA: TGTGCCAGCAGTTTGGCAGGGTACGAGCAGTACTTC
J: TRBJ1-3; size: -; length: 16; V: TRBV9; D: TRBD1; CDR3: CASSLDRESTGNTIYF; DNA: TGTGCCAGCAGCCTCGACAGGGAGTCGACTGGAAACACCATATATTTT
J: TRBJ1-1; size: -; length: 15; V: TRBV5-1; D: -; CDR3: CASSLHQGTNTEAFF; DNA: TGCGCCAGCAGCTTACACCAGGGGACGAACACTGAAGCTTTCTTT
J: TRBJ2-3; size: -; length: 16; V: TRBV19; D: TRBD1; CDR3: CASTSLGQGAGDTQYF; DNA: TGTGCCAGTACCTCCCTGGGACAGGGGGCTGGAGATACGCAGTATTTT
J: TRBJ1-1; size: -; length: 15; V: TRBV6-5; D: -; CDR3: CASSYSPVPNTEAFF; DNA: TGTGCCAGCAGTTACTCCCCGGTACCGAACACTGAAGCTTTCTTT
J: TRBJ2-3; size: -; length: 16; V: TRBV19; D: TRBD2; CDR3: CASSIRFRGGRDTQYF; DNA: TGTGCCAGTAGTATTCGTTTTCGCGGGGGAAGAGATACGCAGTATTTT
J: TRBJ1-4; size: -; length: 15; V: TRBV5-5; D: -; CDR3: CASSRLGATNEKLFF; DNA: TGTGCCAGCTCGCGCTTAGGGGCCACTAATGAAAAACTGTTTTTT
J: TRBJ2-7; size: -; length: 15; V: TRBV7-9; D: -; CDR3: CASSYPPTSSYEQYF; DNA: TGTGCCAGCAGCTACCCCCCCACCAGCTCCTACGAGCAGTACTTC
J: TRBJ1-6; size: once; length: 15; V: TRBV6-5; D: TRBD1; CDR3: CASREGAGWNSPLHF; DNA: TGTGCCAGCAGAGAGGGGGCAGGGTGGAATTCACCCCTCCACTTT
J: TRBJ2-1; size: -; length: 15; V: TRBV5-4; D: TRBD1; CDR3: CASSPMGQGRNEQFF; DNA: TGTGCCAGCAGCCCAATGGGACAGGGGAGGAATGAGCAGTTCTTC
J: TRBJ2-3; size: -; length: 17; V: TRBV13; D: TRBD1; CDR3: CASSSAGWQGASDTQYF; DNA: TGTGCCAGCAGCTCCGCTGGGTGGCAGGGGGCCTCAGATACGCAGTATTTT
J: TRBJ1-3; size: -; length: 12; V: TRBV19; D: TRBD1; CDR3: CATGGYGNTIYF; DNA: TGTGCCACAGGGGGATATGGAAACACCATATATTTT
J: TRBJ2-2; size: -; length: 14; V: TRBV2; D: -; CDR3: CASRRGSETGELFF; DNA: TGTGCCAGCAGACGGGGTAGTGAGACCGGGGAGCTGTTTTTT
J: TRBJ1-2; size: -; length: 15; V: TRBV5-1; D: -; CDR3: CASSLDTDLNYGYTF; DNA: TGCGCCAGCAGCTTGGATACAGATCTAAACTATGGCTACACCTTC
J: TRBJ2-1; size: -; length: 16; V: TRBV6-1; D: -; CDR3: CASSEAAYGPYNEQFF; DNA: TGTGCCAGCAGTGAAGCTGCCTATGGGCCCTACAATGAGCAGTTCTTC
J: TRBJ2-1; size: -; length: 15; V: TRBV7-7; D: -; CDR3: CASSLGTTTYNEQFF; DNA: TGTGCCAGCAGCTTAGGGACAACTACCTACAATGAGCAGTTCTTC
J: TRBJ2-5; size: -; length: 17; V: TRBV5-1; D: TRBD2; CDR3: CASSLISGGPVGATQYF; DNA: TGCGCCAGCAGCTTGATTAGCGGGGGGCCTGTCGGAGCGACCCAGTACTTC
J: TRBJ2-7; size: -; length: 16; V: TRBV27; D: TRBD1; CDR3: CASSLGGDRRTYEQYF; DNA: TGTGCCAGCAGTTTAGGAGGGGACAGGAGAACCTACGAGCAGTACTTC
J: TRBJ1-1; size: -; length: 13; V: TRBV30; D: TRBD1; CDR3: CAWAGQGVSEAFF; DNA: TGTGCCTGGGCGGGACAGGGTGTGTCTGAAGCTTTCTTT
J: TRBJ1-3; size: -; length: 12; V: TRBV6-1; D: -; CDR3: CASSEAGDTIYF; DNA: TGTGCCAGCAGTGAAGCCGGTGACACCATATATTTT
J: TRBJ1-4; size: -; length: 14; V: TRBV28; D: -; CDR3: CASSAGPSGEKLFF; DNA: TGTGCCAGCAGTGCGGGACCGTCTGGCGAAAAACTGTTTTTT
J: TRBJ2-3; size: -; length: 13; V: TRBV11-2; D: -; CDR3: CASSLRGADTQYF; DNA: TGTGCCAGCAGCTTAAGGGGCGCAGATACGCAGTATTTT
J: TRBJ2-7; size: -; length: 13; V: TRBV3-1/TRBV3-2; D: TRBD1; CDR3: CASSHGQGGEQYF; DNA: TGTGCCAGCAGCCACGGACAGGGCGGCGAGCAGTACTTC
J: TRBJ1-1; size: -; length: 16; V: TRBV10-3; D: TRBD1; CDR3: CAISESPDRGGTEAFF; DNA: TGTGCCATCAGTGAGTCGCCTGACAGGGGGGGCACTGAAGCTTTCTTT
J: TRBJ2-5; size: -; length: 14; V: TRBV24-1; D: -; CDR3: CATRGQGLQETQYF; DNA: TGTGCCACCAGAGGACAGGGACTACAAGAGACCCAGTACTTC
J: TRBJ1-3; size: -; length: 17; V: TRBV5-1; D: TRBD1; CDR3: CASSLRDRFDSGNTIYF; DNA: TGCGCCAGCAGCTTGCGGGACAGATTCGACTCTGGAAACACCATATATTTT
J: TRBJ2-6; size: -; length: 16; V: TRBV5-1; D: -; CDR3: CASSPQGDPGANVLTF; DNA: TGCGCCAGCAGCCCCCAGGGCGACCCTGGGGCCAACGTCCTGACTTTC
J: TRBJ1-3; size: -; length: 16; V: TRBV7-6; D: TRBD1; CDR3: CASSLGLGGREDTIYF; DNA: TGTGCCAGCAGCTTAGGATTAGGGGGCCGCGAGGACACCATATATTTT
J: TRBJ2-5; size: once; length: 15; V: TRBV5-1; D: -; CDR3: CASSLLTGYQETQYF; DNA: TGCGCCAGCAGCTTACTAACAGGGTACCAAGAGACCCAGTACTTC
J: TRBJ2-1; size: -; length: 14; V: TRBV19; D: -; CDR3: CASSGWTELGEQFF; DNA: TGTGCCAGTAGTGGGTGGACAGAGCTTGGGGAGCAGTTCTTC
J: TRBJ2-1; size: -; length: 15; V: TRBV5-5; D: TRBD1; CDR3: CASSLGQGVDNEQFF; DNA: TGTGCCAGCAGCTTGGGGCAGGGGGTCGACAATGAGCAGTTCTTC
J: TRBJ1-5; size: -; length: 10; V: TRBV10-1; D: TRBD1; CDR3: CASGRQGKHF; DNA: TGCGCCAGCGGACGACAGGGAAAGCATTTT
J: TRBJ1-6; size: -; length: 16; V: TRBV19; D: -; CDR3: CASNQETGVDNSPLHF; DNA: TGTGCCAGTAACCAGGAAACAGGAGTAGATAATTCACCCCTCCACTTT
J: TRBJ2-5; size: once; length: 14; V: TRBV2; D: -; CDR3: CASSLGGEQETQYF; DNA: TGTGCCAGCAGTTTAGGGGGAGAGCAAGAGACCCAGTACTTC